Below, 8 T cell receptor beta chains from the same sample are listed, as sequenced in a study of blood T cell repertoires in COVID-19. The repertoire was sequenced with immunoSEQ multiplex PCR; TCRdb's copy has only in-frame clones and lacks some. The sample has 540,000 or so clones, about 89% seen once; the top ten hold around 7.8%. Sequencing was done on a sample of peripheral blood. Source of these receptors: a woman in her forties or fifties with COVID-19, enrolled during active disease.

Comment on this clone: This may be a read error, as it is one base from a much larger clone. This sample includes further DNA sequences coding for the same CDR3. This CDR3 reads CASSLDGYGYTF. The CDR3 DNA sequence: TGTGCCAGCAGCTTGGACGGCTATGGCTACACCTTC. The V call is TRBV5-4, the J call TRBJ1-2; D remains unclear. The CDR3 runs to 12 residues. Germline CDR1 is SGHNT and CDR2 is YYREEE (reference sequence). V was cut by 0 bases and J by 4 bases, with 4 bases left in between.

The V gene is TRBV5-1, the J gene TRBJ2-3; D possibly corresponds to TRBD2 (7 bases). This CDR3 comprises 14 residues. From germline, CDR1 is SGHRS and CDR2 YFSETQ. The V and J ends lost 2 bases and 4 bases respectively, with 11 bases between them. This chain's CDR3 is CASSLGGGSDTQYF. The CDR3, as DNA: TGCGCCAGCAGCTTAGGCGGGGGCTCAGATACGCAGTATTTT.

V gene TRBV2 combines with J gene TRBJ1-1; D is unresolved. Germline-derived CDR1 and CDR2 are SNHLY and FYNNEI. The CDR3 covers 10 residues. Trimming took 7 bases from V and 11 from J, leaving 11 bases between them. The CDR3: CASMERWAFF. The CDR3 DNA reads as TGTGCCAGCATGGAGAGGTGGGCTTTCTTT.

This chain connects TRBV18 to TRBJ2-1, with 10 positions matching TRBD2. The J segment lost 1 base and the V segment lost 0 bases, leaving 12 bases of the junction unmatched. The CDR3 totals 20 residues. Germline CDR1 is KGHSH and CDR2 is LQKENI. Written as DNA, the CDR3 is TGTGCCAGCTCACCACCGTTTCAAACAGCGGGGGGGCCATCCTACAATGAGCAGTTCTTC. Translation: CASSPPFQTAGGPSYNEQFF.

Here the CDR3 reads CASSQDASGVDETQYF. CDR3 sequence (DNA): TGTGCCAGCAGCCAAGACGCTAGCGGGGTCGATGAGACCCAGTACTTC. The V and J genes are TRBV4-2 and TRBJ2-5; 9 bases fit TRBD2. Germline V gene sequence: CDR1 LGHNA, CDR2 YNFKEQ. The CDR3 contains 16 residues. Losses at the gene ends were 0 bases for V and 5 bases for J; bases not matched to a gene: 7.

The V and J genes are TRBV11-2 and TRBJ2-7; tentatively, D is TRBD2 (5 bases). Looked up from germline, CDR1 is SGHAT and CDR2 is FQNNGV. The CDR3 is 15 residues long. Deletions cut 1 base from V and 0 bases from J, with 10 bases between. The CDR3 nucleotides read TGTGCCAGCAGCTTAGGGGCGGGTACCTCCTACGAGCAGTACTTC. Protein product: CASSLGAGTSYEQYF.

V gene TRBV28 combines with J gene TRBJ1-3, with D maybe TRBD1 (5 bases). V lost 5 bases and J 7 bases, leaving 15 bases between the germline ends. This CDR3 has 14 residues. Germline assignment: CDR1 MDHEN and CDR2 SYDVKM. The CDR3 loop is CASSLGVASNTIYF. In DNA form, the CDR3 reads TGTGCCAGCAGTCTAGGGGTTGCCAGTAACACCATATATTTT.

CDR3 DNA sequence: TGTGCCAGCAGTGCGAGCGGGGGGGCCTTCAGCGAGCAGTTCTTC. This codes for CASSASGGAFSEQFF. The chain combines TRBV27 with TRBJ2-1; 10 bases are shared with TRBD2. Germline V gene lookup returns CDR1 MNHEY and CDR2 SMNVEV (reference sequence). V gave up 5 bases and J gave up 10 bases; unmatched junction bases: 11. There are 15 residues in the CDR3.